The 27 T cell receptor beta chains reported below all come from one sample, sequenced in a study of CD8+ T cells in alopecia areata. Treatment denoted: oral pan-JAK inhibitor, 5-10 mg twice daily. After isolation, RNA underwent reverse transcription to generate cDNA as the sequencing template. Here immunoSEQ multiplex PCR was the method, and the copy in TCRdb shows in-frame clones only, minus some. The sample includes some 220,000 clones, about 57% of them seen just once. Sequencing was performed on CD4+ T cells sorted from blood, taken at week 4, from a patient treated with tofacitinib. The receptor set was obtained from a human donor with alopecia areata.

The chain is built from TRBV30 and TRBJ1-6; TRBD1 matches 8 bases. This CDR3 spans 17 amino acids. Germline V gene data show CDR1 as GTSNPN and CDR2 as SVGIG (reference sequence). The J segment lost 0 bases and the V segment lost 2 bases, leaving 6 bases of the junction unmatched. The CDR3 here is CAWSKTGANSYNSPLHF. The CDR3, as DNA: TGTGCCTGGAGTAAGACAGGGGCCAACTCCTATAATTCACCCCTCCACTTT. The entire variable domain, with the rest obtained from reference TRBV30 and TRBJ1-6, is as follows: SQTIHQWPATLVQPVGSPLSLECTVEGTSNPNLYWYRQAAGRGLQLLFYSVGIGQISSEVPQNLSASRPQDRQFILSSKKLLLSDSGFYLCAWSKTGANSYNSPLHFGNGTRLTVT.

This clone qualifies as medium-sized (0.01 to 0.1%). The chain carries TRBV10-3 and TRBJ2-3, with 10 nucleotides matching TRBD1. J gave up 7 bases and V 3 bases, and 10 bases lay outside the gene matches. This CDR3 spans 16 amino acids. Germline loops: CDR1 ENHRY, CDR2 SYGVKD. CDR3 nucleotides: TGTGCCATCAGTGACCGTCGACAGGGGGCGAGGAATACGCAGTATTTT. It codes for CAISDRRQGARNTQYF.

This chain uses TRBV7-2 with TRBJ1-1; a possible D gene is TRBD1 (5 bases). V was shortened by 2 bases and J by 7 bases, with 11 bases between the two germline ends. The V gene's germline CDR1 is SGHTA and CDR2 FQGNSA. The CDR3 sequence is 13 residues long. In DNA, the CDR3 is TGTGCCAGCAGCTTACTGCAGGGAGGTGAAGCTTTCTTT. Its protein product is CASSLLQGGEAFF.

In nucleotides, the CDR3 is TGTGCCAGCGGGGTAGCCAAAAACATTCAGTACTTC. Translation gives CASGVAKNIQYF. The rearrangement joins TRBV7-2 to TRBJ2-4; D not certain. CDR1 and CDR2 from the germline V gene are SGHTA and FQGNSA. The CDR3 has 12 amino acids. Trimming removed 8 bases at V and 0 bases at J, with 5 bases between.

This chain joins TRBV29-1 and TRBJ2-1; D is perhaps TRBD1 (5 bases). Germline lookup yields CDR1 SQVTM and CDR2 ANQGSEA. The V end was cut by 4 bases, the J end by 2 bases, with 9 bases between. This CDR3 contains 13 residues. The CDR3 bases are TGCAGCGTTGTCAGGGAAGCCTACAATGAGCAGTTCTTC. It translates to CSVVREAYNEQFF.

The CDR3 spells CASSVEPGVGTEAFF. The CDR3 DNA is TGTGCCAGCAGCGTAGAGCCGGGGGTGGGCACTGAAGCTTTCTTT. The chain combines TRBV9 with TRBJ1-1; tentative D call: TRBD1 (5 bases). Per germline, CDR1 SGDLS and CDR2 YYNGEE. This CDR3 contains 15 residues. Between the trimmed V and J ends, which lost 0 bases and 4 bases, there was a span of 13 bases.

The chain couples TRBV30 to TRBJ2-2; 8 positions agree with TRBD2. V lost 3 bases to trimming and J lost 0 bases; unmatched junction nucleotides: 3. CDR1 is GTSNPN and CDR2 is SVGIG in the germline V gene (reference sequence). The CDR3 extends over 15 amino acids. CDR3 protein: CAWSRGLANTGELFF. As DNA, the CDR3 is TGTGCCTGGAGCAGGGGACTAGCGAACACCGGGGAGCTGTTTTTT.

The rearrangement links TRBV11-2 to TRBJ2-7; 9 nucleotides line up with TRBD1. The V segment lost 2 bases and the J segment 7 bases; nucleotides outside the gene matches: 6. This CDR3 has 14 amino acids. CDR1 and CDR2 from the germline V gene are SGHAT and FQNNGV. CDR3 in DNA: TGTGCCAGCAGCTTATTTACAGGGGGCATGGAGCAGTACTTC. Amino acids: CASSLFTGGMEQYF.

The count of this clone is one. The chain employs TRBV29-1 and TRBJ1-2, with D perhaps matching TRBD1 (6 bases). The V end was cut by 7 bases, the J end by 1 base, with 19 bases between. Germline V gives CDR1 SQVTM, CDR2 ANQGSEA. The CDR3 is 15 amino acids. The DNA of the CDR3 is TGCAGCGGTGCGGAGGCGAGGGGGTTTAACTATGGCTACACCTTC. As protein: CSGAEARGFNYGYTF.

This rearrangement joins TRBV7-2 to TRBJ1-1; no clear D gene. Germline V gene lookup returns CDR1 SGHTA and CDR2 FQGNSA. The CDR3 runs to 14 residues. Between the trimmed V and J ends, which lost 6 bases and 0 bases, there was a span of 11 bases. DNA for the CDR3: TGTGCCAGCAGTTTGTCAAACTTGAACACTGAAGCTTTCTTT. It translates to CASSLSNLNTEAFF. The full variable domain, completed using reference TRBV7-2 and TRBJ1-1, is GAGVSQSPSNKVTEKGKDVELRCDPISGHTALYWYRQSLGQGLEFLIYFQGNSAPDKSGLPSDRFSAERTGGSVSTLTIQRTQQEDSAVYLCASSLSNLNTEAFFGQGTRLTVV.

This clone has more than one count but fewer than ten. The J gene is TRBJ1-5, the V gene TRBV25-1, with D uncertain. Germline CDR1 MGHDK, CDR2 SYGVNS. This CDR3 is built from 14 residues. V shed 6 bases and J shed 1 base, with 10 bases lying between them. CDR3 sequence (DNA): TGTGCCAGCAGCGAAAGCGGGAGCAATCAGCCCCAGCATTTT. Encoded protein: CASSESGSNQPQHF.

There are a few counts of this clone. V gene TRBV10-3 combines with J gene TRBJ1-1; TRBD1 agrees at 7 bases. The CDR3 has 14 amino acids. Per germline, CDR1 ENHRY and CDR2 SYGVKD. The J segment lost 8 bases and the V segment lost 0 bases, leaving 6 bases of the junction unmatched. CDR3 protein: CAISESTLGGEAFF. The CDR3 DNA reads TGTGCCATCAGTGAGTCGACTTTAGGGGGCGAAGCTTTCTTT.

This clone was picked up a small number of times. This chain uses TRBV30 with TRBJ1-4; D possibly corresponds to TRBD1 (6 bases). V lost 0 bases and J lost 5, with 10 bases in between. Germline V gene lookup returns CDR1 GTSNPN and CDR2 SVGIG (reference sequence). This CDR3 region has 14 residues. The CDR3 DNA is TGTGCCTGGAGTGTTCGAGGGGGGAATGAAAAACTGTTTTTT. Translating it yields CAWSVRGGNEKLFF.

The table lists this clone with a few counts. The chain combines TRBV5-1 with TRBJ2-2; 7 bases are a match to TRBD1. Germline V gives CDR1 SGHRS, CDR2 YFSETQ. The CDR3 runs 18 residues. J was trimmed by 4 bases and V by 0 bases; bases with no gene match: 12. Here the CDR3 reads CASSLEGNTGAITGELFF. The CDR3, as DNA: TGCGCCAGCAGCTTGGAGGGGAACACAGGGGCGATCACCGGGGAGCTGTTTTTT.

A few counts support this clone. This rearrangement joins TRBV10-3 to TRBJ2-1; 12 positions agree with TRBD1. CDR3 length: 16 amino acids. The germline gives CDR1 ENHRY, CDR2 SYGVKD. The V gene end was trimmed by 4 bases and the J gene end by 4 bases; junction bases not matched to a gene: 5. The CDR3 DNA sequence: TGTGCCATCAGTGGCCGGGACAGGGGGCAGTACAATGAGCAGTTCTTC. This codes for CAISGRDRGQYNEQFF.

The CDR3 here is CASSLDIGAGANVLTF. The CDR3 DNA sequence: TGTGCCAGCAGCTTGGATATAGGGGCTGGGGCCAACGTCCTGACTTTC. The chain recombines TRBV5-6 with TRBJ2-6, with D possibly TRBD1 on 5 matching bases. V was shortened by 0 bases and J by 2 bases, with 9 bases between the two germline ends. Germline loops: CDR1 SGHDT, CDR2 YYEEEE. The length of the CDR3 is 16 residues. Based on the CDR3 plus reference TRBV5-6 and TRBJ2-6, the full variable domain is DAGVTQSPTHLIKTRGQQVTLRCSPKSGHDTVSWYQQALGQGPQFIFQYYEEEERQRGNFPDRFSGHQFPNYSSELNVNALLLGDSALYLCASSLDIGAGANVLTFGAGSRLTVL.

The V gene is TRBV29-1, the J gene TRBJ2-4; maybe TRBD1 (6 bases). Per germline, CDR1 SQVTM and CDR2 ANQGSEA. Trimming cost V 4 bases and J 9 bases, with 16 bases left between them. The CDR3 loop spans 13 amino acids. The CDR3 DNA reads TGCAGCGTTGTAGGGACCAAAGGGGGCATTCAGTACTTC. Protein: CSVVGTKGGIQYF.

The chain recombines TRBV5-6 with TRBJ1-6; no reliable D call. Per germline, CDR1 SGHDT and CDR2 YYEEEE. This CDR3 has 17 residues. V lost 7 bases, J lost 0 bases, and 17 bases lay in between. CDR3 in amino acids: CASSPLGSSSYNSPLHF. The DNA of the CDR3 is TGTGCCAGCTCCCCTTTGGGGTCAAGCTCCTATAATTCACCCCTCCACTTT.

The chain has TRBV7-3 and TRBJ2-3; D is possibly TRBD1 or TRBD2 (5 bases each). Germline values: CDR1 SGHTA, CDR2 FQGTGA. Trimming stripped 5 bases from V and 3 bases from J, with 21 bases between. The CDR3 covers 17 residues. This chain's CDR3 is CASSLIALGEKTDTQYF. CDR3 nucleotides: TGTGCCAGCAGCCTTATCGCCTTGGGGGAGAAGACAGATACGCAGTATTTT.

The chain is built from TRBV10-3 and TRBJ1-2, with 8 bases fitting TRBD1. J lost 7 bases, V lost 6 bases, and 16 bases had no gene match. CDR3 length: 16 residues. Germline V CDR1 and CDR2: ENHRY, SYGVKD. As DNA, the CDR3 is TGTGCCATCAGCGGTGGGATTGACAGGGGTTATCTTGGCTACACCTTC. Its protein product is CAISGGIDRGYLGYTF.

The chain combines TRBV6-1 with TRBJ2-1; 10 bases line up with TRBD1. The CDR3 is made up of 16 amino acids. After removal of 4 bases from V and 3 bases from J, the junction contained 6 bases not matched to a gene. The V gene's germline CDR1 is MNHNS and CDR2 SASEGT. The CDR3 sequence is CASSASGTGVYNEQFF. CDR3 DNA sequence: TGTGCCAGCAGTGCCTCCGGGACAGGGGTCTACAATGAGCAGTTCTTC.

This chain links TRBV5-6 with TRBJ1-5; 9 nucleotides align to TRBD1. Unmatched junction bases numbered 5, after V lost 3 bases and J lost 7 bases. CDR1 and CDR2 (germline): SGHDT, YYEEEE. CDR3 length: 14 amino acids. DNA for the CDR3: TGTGCCAGCAGCTGGGGGGACAGGGCGCAGCCCCAGCATTTT. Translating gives CASSWGDRAQPQHF.

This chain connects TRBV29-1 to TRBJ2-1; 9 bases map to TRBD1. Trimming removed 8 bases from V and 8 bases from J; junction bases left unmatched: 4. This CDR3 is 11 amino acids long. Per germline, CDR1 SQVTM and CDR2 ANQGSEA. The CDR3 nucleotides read TGCAGCCCGGGACAGGGCGATGAGCAGTTCTTC. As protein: CSPGQGDEQFF.

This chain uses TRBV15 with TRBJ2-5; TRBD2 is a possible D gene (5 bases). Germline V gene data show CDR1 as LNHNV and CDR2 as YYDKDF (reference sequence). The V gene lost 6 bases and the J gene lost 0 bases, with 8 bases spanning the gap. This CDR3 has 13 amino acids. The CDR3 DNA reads TGTGCCACCAGTCCGGGGAACCAAGAGACCCAGTACTTC. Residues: CATSPGNQETQYF.

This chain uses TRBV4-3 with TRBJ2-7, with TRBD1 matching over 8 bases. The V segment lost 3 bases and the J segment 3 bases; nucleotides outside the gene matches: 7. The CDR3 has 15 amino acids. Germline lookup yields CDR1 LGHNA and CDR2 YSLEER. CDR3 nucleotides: TGCGCCAGCAGCCAGGAGAACAGGGGGGTCTACGAGCAGTACTTC. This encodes CASSQENRGVYEQYF.

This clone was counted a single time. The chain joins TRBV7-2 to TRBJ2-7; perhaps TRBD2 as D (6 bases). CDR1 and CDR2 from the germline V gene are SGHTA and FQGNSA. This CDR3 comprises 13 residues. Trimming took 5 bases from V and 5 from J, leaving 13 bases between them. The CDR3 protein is CASSPRRDHEQYF. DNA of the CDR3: TGTGCCAGCAGCCCCCGGCGGGACCACGAGCAGTACTTC.

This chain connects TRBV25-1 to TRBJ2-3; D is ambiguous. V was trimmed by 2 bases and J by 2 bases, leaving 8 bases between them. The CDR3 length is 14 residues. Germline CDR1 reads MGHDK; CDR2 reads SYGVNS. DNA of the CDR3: TGTGCCAGCAGTGAAACGGCAGCCACAGATACGCAGTATTTT. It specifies CASSETAATDTQYF.